Shown below are 18 T cell receptor beta chains from a single sample sequenced in a study of cytomegalovirus exposure and HLA in healthy donors. Use of 60 Vbeta and 13 Jbeta primers characterized the PCR. Using immunoSEQ multiplex PCR, the repertoire was profiled, and TCRdb retains in-frame clones only, with some absent. In all, the sample yields some 84,000 clones. Sequencing used PBMCs. All receptors derive from a man in his fifties or sixties in good health and CMV-seronegative.

The chain recombines TRBV4-2 with TRBJ1-6; D possibly corresponds to TRBD1 (6 bases). CDR3 size: 14 residues. V was pared by 6 bases and J by 7 bases, with 13 bases between. Germline V gene lookup returns CDR1 LGHNA and CDR2 YNFKEQ. In DNA form, the CDR3 reads TGTGCCAGCAGGCTACAGGGTAAGAATTCACCCCTCCACTTT. Translating it yields CASRLQGKNSPLHF.

This rearrangement joins TRBV6-6 to TRBJ2-7; a weak D match, TRBD2 (6 bases). CDR1 is MNHNY, CDR2 SVGAGI, per germline (reference sequence). The CDR3 is 15 residues long. Deletions cut 3 bases from V and 0 bases from J, with 12 bases between. The CDR3 loop is CASSYTSRGSYEQYF. CDR3 nucleotide sequence: TGTGCCAGCAGTTATACCTCGCGGGGCTCCTACGAGCAGTACTTC.

J is TRBJ1-2 and V is TRBV10-3; D not resolved. Germline-derived CDR1 and CDR2 are ENHRY and SYGVKD. The CDR3 spans 13 residues. The ends were cut back, 6 bases at V and 4 bases at J, with 12 bases in the middle. The CDR3 coding sequence is TGTGCCATCAGACCCGGGGTTGGCTATGGCTACACCTTC. Translation: CAIRPGVGYGYTF.

V gene TRBV18 combines with J gene TRBJ2-5, with 7 bases that match TRBD1. The CDR3 covers 17 residues. Per germline, CDR1 KGHSH and CDR2 LQKENI. V shed 0 bases, J shed 4 bases, and the junction held 11 bases outside the gene matches. CDR3 in amino acids: CASSPPGAAGGVETQYF. The CDR3 nucleotides read TGTGCCAGCTCACCACCGGGCGCGGCAGGGGGTGTAGAGACCCAGTACTTC.

This sequence joins TRBV7-3 and TRBJ2-1; perhaps TRBD1 as D (6 bases). V was clipped by 3 bases and J by 7 bases, with 10 bases between them. Germline lookup yields CDR1 SGHTA and CDR2 FQGTGA. The CDR3 is 13 residues long. The CDR3 region is CASSFGQLNEQFF. In nucleotides, the CDR3 is TGTGCCAGCAGCTTTGGACAGCTGAATGAGCAGTTCTTC.

The rearrangement joins TRBV7-9 to TRBJ1-2; D perhaps matches TRBD1 (5 bases). V dropped 5 bases and J dropped 4 bases, with 11 bases sitting between them. Germline V gene lookup returns CDR1 SEHNR and CDR2 FQNEAQ (reference sequence). The CDR3 totals 13 residues. CDR3 bases: TGTGCCAGCAGCCCAGGGTACCTCTATGGCTACACCTTC. Translated: CASSPGYLYGYTF.

The chain links TRBV5-1 to TRBJ2-2; D is undetermined. From germline, CDR1 is SGHRS and CDR2 YFSETQ. Deletions cut 3 bases from V and 5 bases from J, with 23 bases between. The CDR3 covers 18 residues. The CDR3 sequence: CASSYSANGPVGTGELFF. CDR3 sequence (DNA): TGCGCCAGCAGCTACTCTGCGAATGGGCCAGTTGGGACCGGGGAGCTGTTTTTT.

This chain connects TRBV19 to TRBJ2-3, with 7 nucleotides matching TRBD2. Germline CDR1 and CDR2: LNHDA and SQIVND (reference sequence). V shed 8 bases, J shed 3 bases, and the junction held 11 bases outside the gene matches. This CDR3 is built from 15 residues. CDR3 region: CASQEWAAGTDTQYF. CDR3 sequence (DNA): TGTGCCAGTCAGGAGTGGGCAGCGGGGACAGATACGCAGTATTTT.

V is TRBV29-1 and J is TRBJ2-3; D remains ambiguous. The germline gives CDR1 SQVTM, CDR2 ANQGSEA. V shed 4 bases and J shed 6 bases, with 14 bases lying between them. The length of the CDR3 is 13 residues. The CDR3 nucleotides are TGCAGCGTTGGACTTCGAGCAACCGATACGCAGTATTTT. This translates into CSVGLRATDTQYF.

The chain carries TRBV6-1 and TRBJ2-4; TRBD1 agrees at 7 bases. Germline V gene lookup returns CDR1 MNHNS and CDR2 SASEGT. J gave up 1 base and V 7 bases, and 4 bases lay outside the gene matches. There are 14 residues in the CDR3. The CDR3 spells CASNTRGAKNIQYF. DNA of the CDR3: TGTGCCAGCAATACCAGGGGGGCCAAAAACATTCAGTACTTC.

This chain joins TRBV6-4 and TRBJ2-7; 7 bases align to TRBD1. This CDR3 contains 15 residues. Germline values: CDR1 MRHNA, CDR2 SNTAGT. Trimming cost V 4 bases and J 2 bases; bases outside gene matches: 8. Written as DNA, the CDR3 is TGTGCCAGCAGTGTTGATACAGGGGCCGCCTACGAGCAGTACTTC. Its translation: CASSVDTGAAYEQYF.

The rearrangement links TRBV19 to TRBJ2-3; 9 bases match TRBD1. J lost 3 bases, V lost 4 bases, and 5 bases had no gene match. The CDR3 is made up of 15 amino acids. Germline lookup yields CDR1 LNHDA and CDR2 SQIVND (reference sequence). CDR3 in DNA: TGTGCCAGTAGTAAGGACAGGGGTAGGACAGATACGCAGTATTTT. This encodes CASSKDRGRTDTQYF. The complete variable domain, with remaining parts taken from reference TRBV19 and TRBJ2-3, reads DGGITQSPKYLFRKEGQNVTLSCEQNLNHDAMYWYRQDPGQGLRLIYYSQIVNDFQKGDIAEGYSVSREKKESFPLTVTSAQKNPTAFYLCASSKDRGRTDTQYFGPGTRLTVL.

The gene calls are TRBV5-8 and TRBJ2-3, with TRBD1 matching over 10 bases. Germline trimming cut 4 bases from V and 3 bases from J; bases unmatched to any gene: 5. The germline gives CDR1 SGHTS, CDR2 YDEGEE. This CDR3 has 15 amino acids. The CDR3 protein is CASSPGTGETDTQYF. CDR3 bases: TGTGCCAGCAGCCCTGGGACAGGGGAGACAGATACGCAGTATTTT.

This sequence joins TRBV27 and TRBJ2-7, with 7 nucleotides matching TRBD1. The CDR3 loop spans 17 amino acids. The V segment lost 5 bases and the J segment 2 bases; nucleotides outside the gene matches: 15. Germline lookup yields CDR1 MNHEY and CDR2 SMNVEV (reference sequence). The CDR3 region has the DNA TGTGCCAGCAGTCAAGCTTCTCCATCGGGACAGACCTACGAGCAGTACTTC. Its translation is CASSQASPSGQTYEQYF.

The chain uses TRBV18 and TRBJ1-6, with TRBD1 matching over 10 bases. The CDR3 has 14 residues. The V and J ends lost 5 bases and 10 bases, in that order; junction bases with no gene match: 5. Germline loops: CDR1 KGHSH, CDR2 LQKENI. Here the CDR3 reads CASSKPGQGSPLHF. CDR3 coding DNA: TGTGCCAGCTCAAAGCCGGGACAGGGGTCACCCCTCCACTTT. Looking up the rest from reference TRBV18 and TRBJ1-6 gives the full variable domain: NAGVMQNPRHLVRRRGQEARLRCSPMKGHSHVYWYRQLPEEGLKFMVYLQKENIIDESGMPKERFSAEFPKEGPSILRIQQVVRGDSAAYFCASSKPGQGSPLHFGNGTRLTVT.

The gene calls are TRBV11-3 and TRBJ2-2; D ambiguous. From germline, CDR1 is SGHNT and CDR2 YENEEA. This CDR3 has 12 amino acids. Trimming left V 0 bases short and J 7 bases short, with 3 bases between. As DNA, the CDR3 is TGTGCCAGCAGCTTAGACGGCGGGGAGCTGTTTTTT. Translation: CASSLDGGELFF.

V is TRBV19 and J is TRBJ2-3; TRBD2 might be the D (6 bases). The CDR3 is made up of 17 amino acids. V was pared by 4 bases and J by 0 bases, with 17 bases between. The germline V gene encodes CDR1 LNHDA and CDR2 SQIVND (reference sequence). The CDR3 sequence: CASSTRGTSLSTDTQYF. Written as DNA, the CDR3 is TGTGCCAGTAGTACCAGAGGGACTTCTCTAAGCACAGATACGCAGTATTTT.

This chain connects TRBV2 to TRBJ2-5, with D unresolved. The V and J ends lost 3 bases and 5 bases respectively, with 13 bases between them. The germline CDR1 and CDR2 sequences are SNHLY and FYNNEI. This CDR3 spans 14 amino acids. In nucleotides, the CDR3 is TGTGCCAGCAGTGAGACACCCCGAACGGAGACCCAGTACTTC. Translation: CASSETPRTETQYF.